This entry describes one TCR beta chain. The data were obtained in a study of blood T cell repertoires in COVID-19. Overall study context: Sites across the United States, Italy and Spain contributed samples from acute and convalescent COVID-19. PBMCs, B-cell-depleted T cells, or T cells provided the cDNA or gDNA that made up the material.

Authors' processing steps: For nucleated cells, counts were estimated from reference gene primer amplification. The method was immunoSEQ multiplex PCR; TCRdb's version includes in-frame clones alone and lacks a portion of them. D and trimming were read from the DNA, whereas the V and J calls and clone size are those reported in that table. Among over 75,000 clones listed, 65% to 80% were seen once. The TCR originated in a man in his 70s with acute or convalescent COVID-19. The sequenced sample consisted of peripheral blood.

Written as DNA, the CDR3 is TGTGCCAGCAGTCGCCAGGTAGGACAGCCCCAGCATTTT. Protein sequence: CASSRQVGQPQHF. The chain joins TRBV3-1 (or the pseudogene TRBV3-2) to TRBJ1-5; D unresolved. Trimming removed 6 bases from V and 7 bases from J, with 13 bases in between. Germline V gene sequence: CDR1 LGHDT, CDR2 YNNKEL (reference sequence). This CDR3 is built from 13 residues.